A single sample is the source of the 26 T cell receptor beta chains below, sequenced in a study of radiotherapy plus CTLA-4 blockade in lung cancer. Measured with immunoSEQ multiplex PCR; TCRdb has only the in-frame clones, and not every one. Altogether some 78,000 clones are present, approximately 86% being singletons, with the ten largest covering about 1%. The starting material was peripheral blood, obtained from a patient treated with radiotherapy plus ipilimumab. Receptors were obtained from a human donor with non-small cell lung cancer who had stable disease on radiotherapy plus ipilimumab.

This chain joins TRBV5-1 and TRBJ2-1; D call uncertain. The germline V gene has CDR1 SGHRS and CDR2 YFSETQ. This CDR3 is 14 amino acids long. V was trimmed by 0 bases and J by 1 base, leaving 5 bases between them. The CDR3 loop is CASSLDGSYNEQFF. The CDR3, as DNA: TGCGCCAGCAGCTTGGACGGGTCCTACAATGAGCAGTTCTTC.

The gene calls are TRBV7-9 and TRBJ1-1; possibly TRBD1 for D (6 bases). V was pared by 3 bases and J by 0 bases, with 14 bases between. The CDR3 consists of 16 residues. The germline V gene has CDR1 SEHNR and CDR2 FQNEAQ (reference sequence). The CDR3 protein is CASSFGRDIMNTEAFF. The CDR3 DNA reads as TGTGCCAGCAGCTTTGGTAGGGACATCATGAACACTGAAGCTTTCTTT.

V gene TRBV28 combines with J gene TRBJ2-1; 7 nucleotides agree with TRBD1. Trimming took 6 bases from V and 7 from J; bases not matched to a gene: 12. This CDR3 contains 15 residues. Germline CDR1 MDHEN, CDR2 SYDVKM. The CDR3: CASSPSYRGGNEQFF. As DNA, the CDR3 is TGTGCCAGCAGCCCATCCTACAGGGGTGGGAATGAGCAGTTCTTC.

This chain joins TRBV6-1 and TRBJ1-6, with 10 bases lining up with TRBD1. CDR3 length: 15 residues. Germline V gene sequence: CDR1 MNHNS, CDR2 SASEGT. Trimming took 7 bases from V and 10 from J; bases not matched to a gene: 10. The CDR3 nucleotides are TGTGCCAGCACCCCCAGGGACAGGGGCGGGTCACCCCTCCACTTT. The encoded protein is CASTPRDRGGSPLHF.

The V and J genes are TRBV9 and TRBJ2-5; 16 bases agree with TRBD2. After removal of 4 bases from V and 6 bases from J, the junction contained 3 bases not matched to a gene. CDR3 size: 15 residues. Germline loops: CDR1 SGDLS, CDR2 YYNGEE. The CDR3 spells CASSPGLAGGKTQYF. The CDR3 region has the DNA TGTGCCAGCAGCCCGGGACTAGCGGGGGGGAAGACCCAGTACTTC.

This chain connects TRBV19 to TRBJ2-4, with D possibly matching TRBD2 (6 bases). The CDR3 extends over 15 amino acids. V lost 4 bases to trimming and J lost 1 base, with 11 bases between them. Germline V lookup: CDR1 LNHDA, CDR2 SQIVND (reference sequence). The CDR3 DNA follows: TGTGCCAGTAGTAGGGGGGATTCGGCCAAAAACATTCAGTACTTC. Translating it yields CASSRGDSAKNIQYF.

This rearrangement joins TRBV11-2 to TRBJ2-1, with 7 bases aligning to TRBD1. J lost 5 bases, V lost 1 base, and 14 bases had no gene match. Germline lookup yields CDR1 SGHAT and CDR2 FQNNGV. CDR3 length: 18 residues. Here the CDR3 reads CASSLVPGTVRGDNEQFF. The DNA for the CDR3 is TGTGCCAGCAGCTTAGTTCCCGGGACAGTGCGAGGGGACAATGAGCAGTTCTTC.

The V call is TRBV7-6, the J call TRBJ2-3; the D gene is possibly TRBD2 (5 bases). Germline-derived CDR1 and CDR2 are SGHVS and FNYEAQ. Trimming removed 2 bases at V and 1 base at J, with 7 bases between. The CDR3 totals 14 residues. CDR3 protein: CASSLKAGTDTQYF. The CDR3 DNA reads as TGTGCCAGCAGCTTAAAAGCGGGCACAGATACGCAGTATTTT.

The V and J genes are TRBV27 and TRBJ2-7; no clear D gene. V shed 8 bases and J shed 0 bases, with 5 bases lying between them. The CDR3 runs to 11 residues. Germline assignment: CDR1 MNHEY and CDR2 SMNVEV (reference sequence). CDR3 sequence: CASGYSYEQYF. CDR3 DNA: TGTGCCAGCGGGTACTCCTACGAGCAGTACTTC.

V and J are TRBV6-5 and TRBJ1-3, with D unclear. CDR1 and CDR2 (germline): MNHEY, SVGAGI. V was pared by 2 bases and J by 2 bases, with 10 bases between. The CDR3 has 15 amino acids. The chain's CDR3 is CASSYEGVTGNTIYF. CDR3 DNA sequence: TGTGCCAGCAGTTACGAGGGTGTAACTGGAAACACCATATATTTT.

This chain uses TRBV19 with TRBJ1-5; D unclear. CDR3 length equals 13 residues. V lost 7 bases, J lost 2 bases, and 9 bases lay in between. In germline, CDR1 is LNHDA, CDR2 SQIVND (reference sequence). The CDR3, as DNA: TGTGCCAGTACCCCAGTTGGCAATCAGCCCCAGCATTTT. Encoded protein: CASTPVGNQPQHF. The whole variable domain, filled in from reference TRBV19 and TRBJ1-5, reads DGGITQSPKYLFRKEGQNVTLSCEQNLNHDAMYWYRQDPGQGLRLIYYSQIVNDFQKGDIAEGYSVSREKKESFPLTVTSAQKNPTAFYLCASTPVGNQPQHFGDGTRLSIL.

The rearrangement uses TRBV5-4 and TRBJ2-7, with TRBD1 matching over 12 bases. This CDR3 is built from 13 residues. CDR1 and CDR2 (germline): SGHNT, YYREEE (reference sequence). The V gene end was trimmed by 2 bases and the J gene end by 11 bases; junction bases not matched to a gene: 5. Written as DNA, the CDR3 is TGTGCCAGCAGCTTCGGGGACAGGGGGCACGAGTACTTC. It translates to CASSFGDRGHEYF.

This chain links TRBV27 with TRBJ2-1, with D possibly being TRBD1 (5 bases). This CDR3 region has 14 residues. V lost 4 bases to trimming and J lost 12 bases, with 19 bases between them. CDR1 and CDR2 from the germline V gene are MNHEY and SMNVEV (reference sequence). CDR3: CASSSSYRLTAQFF. CDR3 DNA: TGTGCCAGCAGTTCCTCTTACAGGTTAACGGCGCAGTTCTTC.

The chain couples TRBV18 to TRBJ1-1; a weak D match, TRBD1 (6 bases). The CDR3 spans 13 residues. V was pared by 3 bases and J by 4 bases, with 9 bases between. Germline-derived CDR1 and CDR2 are KGHSH and LQKENI. CDR3 nucleotide sequence: TGTGCCAGCTCACCCAACAGGGCCACTGAAGCTTTCTTT. Amino acid sequence: CASSPNRATEAFF.

This chain joins TRBV6-9 and TRBJ2-7; D perhaps matches TRBD1 (5 bases). With 0 bases removed from V and 5 bases from J, the gap between germline ends came to 11 bases. The CDR3 has 14 amino acids. Germline lookup yields CDR1 MNHGY and CDR2 SVAAGI. CDR3 sequence reads: CASSYSNRSHEQYF. The CDR3 DNA reads as TGTGCCAGCAGTTATTCGAACAGGTCCCACGAGCAGTACTTC.

The chain couples TRBV1 to TRBJ2-2; the table's D call of TRBD2 was not tested on the DNA. TRBV1 is recorded as a pseudogene. The CDR3 runs 15 residues. The CDR3 DNA reads as TGCACCAGCAGCCGGAGGCCAGGGAACACCGGGGAGCTGTTTTTT. It encodes CTSSRRPGNTGELFF.

V gene TRBV18 combines with J gene TRBJ1-1, with 10 bases identical to TRBD1. V dropped 2 bases and J dropped 6; count of bases not matched to a gene: 9. This CDR3 is 16 amino acids long. Germline CDR1 KGHSH, CDR2 LQKENI. CDR3 in DNA: TGTGCCAGCTCACCATACCTTGGACAGGGGGTTGCTGAAGCTTTCTTT. Protein sequence: CASSPYLGQGVAEAFF.

The genes are TRBV6-6 and TRBJ2-1; D tentatively reads TRBD1 or TRBD2 (5 bases each). V dropped 4 bases and J dropped 1 base, with 11 bases sitting between them. The CDR3 extends over 15 amino acids. Germline V gene sequence: CDR1 MNHNY, CDR2 SVGAGI (reference sequence). CDR3 sequence: CASSWDRMSYNEQFF. CDR3 bases: TGTGCCAGCAGTTGGGACCGAATGTCCTACAATGAGCAGTTCTTC.

This rearrangement joins TRBV19 to TRBJ2-7; the D is unclear. Germline CDR1 and CDR2: LNHDA and SQIVND (reference sequence). There are 14 residues in the CDR3. The V end lost 0 bases, the J end lost 0 bases, and 6 bases lay between the germline ends. This CDR3 reads CASSIDGSSYEQYF. The CDR3 DNA is TGTGCCAGTAGTATAGATGGCAGCTCCTACGAGCAGTACTTC.

The genes are TRBV15 and TRBJ2-7, with 7 bases identical to TRBD2. The CDR3 spans 14 residues. Germline CDR1 reads LNHNV; CDR2 reads YYDKDF (reference sequence). Unmatched junction bases numbered 7, after V lost 2 bases and J lost 6 bases. The CDR3 region is CATSRTRWGGEQYF. The CDR3 DNA follows: TGTGCCACCAGCAGAACCAGGTGGGGGGGCGAGCAGTACTTC.

This clone was detected once. V gene TRBV28 combines with J gene TRBJ1-2; D unclear. CDR1 is MDHEN, CDR2 SYDVKM, per germline. With 2 bases removed from V and 5 bases from J, the gap between germline ends came to 12 bases. The length of the CDR3 is 14 residues. This CDR3 is CASSLRRAEYGYTF. The CDR3 DNA reads as TGTGCCAGCAGTTTAAGACGGGCGGAGTATGGCTACACCTTC.

V usage is TRBV7-2 and J usage is TRBJ1-3; 7 bases map to TRBD1. CDR1 is SGHTA, CDR2 FQGNSA, per germline. The CDR3 consists of 14 residues. V shed 6 bases and J 3 bases; nucleotides not matched to a gene: 5. For the CDR3, the DNA is TGTGCCAGCAGTCGAGACAGGGTTGGAAACACCATATATTTT. Translating gives CASSRDRVGNTIYF.

This clone was counted a single time. The chain couples TRBV2 to TRBJ1-2; TRBD1 is a possible D gene (5 bases). The germline gives CDR1 SNHLY, CDR2 FYNNEI. The CDR3 is made up of 10 amino acids. Trimming took 9 bases from V and 5 from J, leaving 7 bases between them. CDR3 sequence: CASEGYGYTF. Written as DNA, the CDR3 is TGTGCCAGTGAGGGGTATGGCTACACCTTC.

V and J are TRBV9 and TRBJ2-2; D call uncertain. The germline V gene encodes CDR1 SGDLS and CDR2 YYNGEE. The V end was cut by 3 bases, the J end by 6 bases, with 15 bases between. The CDR3 runs 15 residues. In DNA, the CDR3 is TGTGCCAGCAGCGCAGCGCCTAGGAAGTCCGGGGAGCTGTTTTTT. Translating it yields CASSAAPRKSGELFF.

V gene TRBV19 combines with J gene TRBJ1-5; D uncertain. V dropped 10 bases and J dropped 4 bases, with 20 bases sitting between them. The CDR3 runs 15 residues. Germline V gene sequence: CDR1 LNHDA, CDR2 SQIVND (reference sequence). In DNA, the CDR3 is TGTGCCAATCATGAGGAATTCTTAGGTAATCAGCCCCAGCATTTT. Translating gives CANHEEFLGNQPQHF.

V usage is TRBV7-7 and J usage is TRBJ2-5; 9 bases fit TRBD2. CDR3 length equals 16 residues. Germline loops: CDR1 SSHAT, CDR2 FNYEAQ (reference sequence). With V trimmed by 6 bases and J by 5 bases, 13 bases remained unmatched. The CDR3, as DNA: TGTGCCAGCAGTGCCAACCGGCGGGGGGGCCGCGAGACCCAGTACTTC. Protein product: CASSANRRGGRETQYF.